The T cell receptor beta chain described here comes from a study of OX40 agonist ivuxolimab in advanced cancers. Study-wide background: Patient treatment consisted of intravenous ivuxolimab administration every 2 weeks at 0.01 to 10 mg/kg. Dose-escalation cases comprised hepatocellular carcinoma, melanoma, renal cell or head and neck cancer. General study findings and limits: Clonal expansion among partial responders at 0.1-3.0 mg/kg ranked near the lowest.

Regarding this clone: What it binds is not known.

The table came from immunoSEQ multiplex PCR; TCRdb's copy has only in-frame clones and leaves some out. The sample lists just under 80,000 clones; just under 85% were seen once. Germline V gene sequence: CDR1 GTSNPN, CDR2 SVGIG (reference sequence). Trimming took off 1 base at V and 1 base at J, with 7 bases between the two ends. CDR3 length: 13 residues. This chain links TRBV30 with TRBJ2-5; no clear D gene. This receptor was taken from an adult with an advanced solid tumor such as melanoma, head and neck, liver or kidney cancer. This sample comprised CD4+ or CD8+ T cells sorted from blood, obtained in a trial of the OX40 agonist ivuxolimab. CDR3 nucleotides: TGTGCCTGGAGTGGTCCAAGCCAAGAGACCCAGTACTTC. Translation gives CAWSGPSQETQYF.